This entry lists 28 T cell receptor beta chains sequenced from one sample in a study of identical twins. TCRdb called the 5' RACE reads again in MiXCR, with one record for every CDR3 protein. The sample lists some 1,600,000 distinct CDR3 sequences, less than 35% seen once, with about 0.27% in the top ten. The sequenced sample was cord blood. All receptors come from a newborn girl in good health.

There are a few counts of this clonotype. The chain employs TRBV6-1 and TRBJ2-4, with D perhaps being TRBD1 or TRBD2 (6 bases each). The J call could be wrong; TRBJ2-7 is a better fit for the DNA end. The CDR3 has 11 residues. Germline loops: CDR1 MNHNS, CDR2 SASEGT. The chain's CDR3 is CASRLGGEQYF. The CDR3 coding sequence is TGTGCCAGTAGACTAGGGGGCGAGCAGTACTTC.

The chain carries TRBV10-3 and TRBJ1-5; 7 nucleotides align to TRBD1. J gave up 3 bases and V 2 bases, and 1 base lay outside the gene matches. There are 14 residues in the CDR3. The germline CDR1 and CDR2 sequences are ENHRY and SYGVKD. For the CDR3, the DNA is TGTGCCATCAGTGAGGACAGGGACAATCAGCCCCAGCATTTT. Protein sequence: CAISEDRDNQPQHF.

This rearrangement joins TRBV6-2 or TRBV6-3 to TRBJ2-4, with no clear D. Germline CDR1 and CDR2: MNHEY and SVGEGT. CDR3 length: 11 amino acids. Between the trimmed V and J ends, which lost 4 bases and 13 bases, there was a span of 11 bases. CDR3 sequence: CASSSGPGQYF. The CDR3 region has the DNA TGTGCCAGCAGTTCCGGACCAGGACAGTACTTC.

The V call is TRBV3-1, the J call TRBJ2-2, with D uncertain. This CDR3 has 14 residues. Looked up from germline, CDR1 is LGHDT and CDR2 is YNNKEL (reference sequence). The germline V and J ends were trimmed by 1 base and 7 bases, with 10 bases remaining between them. The CDR3 spells CASSQGPSFGELFF. The CDR3 DNA sequence: TGTGCCAGCAGCCAAGGCCCGAGTTTCGGGGAGCTGTTTTTT.

The chain has TRBV7-8 and TRBJ2-3; 10 bases map to TRBD1. The J segment lost 1 base and the V segment lost 6 bases, leaving 4 bases of the junction unmatched. The CDR3 spans 15 residues. Germline V gene sequence: CDR1 SGHVS, CDR2 FQNEAQ. The CDR3 region has the DNA TGTGCCAGCAGACCCGACAGGGGGCGCACAGATACGCAGTATTTT. Its translation: CASRPDRGRTDTQYF.

V is TRBV7-6 and J is TRBJ2-3; 9 bases align to TRBD2. The CDR3 length is 17 residues. Germline lookup yields CDR1 SGHVS and CDR2 FNYEAQ. V gave up 7 bases and J gave up 3 bases; unmatched junction bases: 14. The CDR3 reads CASNLLGGLAKTDTQYF. The DNA of the CDR3 is TGTGCCAGCAACCTCCTGGGGGGACTAGCAAAGACAGATACGCAGTATTTT.

In this sample, this clonotype turned up many times. V usage is TRBV5-1 and J usage is TRBJ2-3, with a possible D match to TRBD2 (5 bases). From germline, CDR1 is SGHRS and CDR2 YFSETQ. The CDR3 is 16 amino acids. Trimming removed 0 bases at V and 6 bases at J, with 17 bases between. The CDR3 bases are TGCGCCAGCAGCTTGGCGCAGCGAGCGGCTTTGGATACGCAGTATTTT. It yields the protein CASSLAQRAALDTQYF. The whole variable domain, remainder taken from reference TRBV5-1 and TRBJ2-3, is KAGVTQTPRYLIKTRGQQVTLSCSPISGHRSVSWYQQTPGQGLQFLFEYFSETQRNKGNFPGRFSGRQFSNSRSEMNVSTLELGDSALYLCASSLAQRAALDTQYFGPGTRLTVL.

This clonotype was counted ten times or more. The genes are TRBV7-2 and TRBJ2-3, with D hard to call. This CDR3 spans 13 amino acids. Germline V lookup: CDR1 SGHTA, CDR2 FQGNSA. With 5 bases removed from V and 2 bases from J, the gap between germline ends came to 8 bases. CDR3 sequence reads: CASSPSITDTQYF. As DNA, the CDR3 is TGTGCCAGCAGCCCCTCTATCACAGATACGCAGTATTTT.

The chain links TRBV25-1 to TRBJ1-2; 8 nucleotides agree with TRBD1. The CDR3 has 13 residues. The germline V gene has CDR1 MGHDK and CDR2 SYGVNS. The V segment lost 6 bases and the J segment 13 bases; nucleotides outside the gene matches: 13. The CDR3 nucleotides read TGTGCCAGCAGAGCCTCCGGGACAGGCCACCCCACCTTC. Protein: CASRASGTGHPTF.

This clonotype was seen a few times. The chain employs TRBV20-1 and TRBJ2-5; D is uncertain. CDR1 is DFQATT and CDR2 is SNEGSKA in the germline V gene (reference sequence). Trimming pared 0 bases from V and 5 bases from J, leaving 13 bases between. CDR3 length: 14 residues. The CDR3 sequence is CSARDLKRRETQYF. Written as DNA, the CDR3 is TGCAGTGCTAGAGATTTAAAGCGTAGGGAGACCCAGTACTTC.

This rearrangement joins TRBV4-1 to TRBJ2-1; D might be TRBD1 or TRBD2, each matching 6 bases. Trimming removed 2 bases from V and 4 bases from J, with 15 bases in between. The CDR3 extends over 16 amino acids. CDR1 and CDR2 from the germline V gene are MGHRA and YSYEKL. The CDR3 reads CASSQIPPGAYNEQFF. The DNA of the CDR3 is TGCGCCAGCAGCCAAATACCTCCGGGGGCATACAATGAGCAGTTCTTC.

The chain employs TRBV20-1 and TRBJ2-7; 10 positions match TRBD2. V shed 3 bases and J 2 bases; nucleotides not matched to a gene: 7. This CDR3 contains 15 residues. Germline V gives CDR1 DFQATT, CDR2 SNEGSKA (reference sequence). The CDR3 bases are TGCAGTGCTAGCCCCGGACTAGCGGATACCTACGAGCAGTACTTC. Translation: CSASPGLADTYEQYF.

This clonotype was found many times. The chain carries TRBV29-1 and TRBJ2-4; D tentatively fits TRBD1 or TRBD2 (5 bases each). V lost 6 bases, J lost 0 bases, and 21 bases lay in between. The germline V gene encodes CDR1 SQVTM and CDR2 ANQGSEA. This CDR3 region has 17 residues. The CDR3, as DNA: TGCAGCGTCCACGGCCTTTGGGGACGGGAAGCCAAAAACATTCAGTACTTC. Amino acids: CSVHGLWGREAKNIQYF.

The V gene is TRBV12-3 or TRBV12-4, the J gene TRBJ2-3, with D hard to call. The CDR3 totals 14 residues. Between the trimmed V and J ends, which lost 7 bases and 7 bases, there was a span of 18 bases. The CDR3 DNA reads as TGTGCCAGCAAGCGACTGGGTTATTCCAATACGCAGTATTTT. As protein: CASKRLGYSNTQYF.

About this clonotype: Just one base apart from a much larger clone, this may be a read error. J is TRBJ2-3 and V is TRBV5-1, with D perhaps TRBD1 or TRBD2 (5 bases each). The CDR3 is made up of 13 amino acids. Per germline, CDR1 SGHRS and CDR2 YFSETQ. CDR3 sequence (DNA): TGCGCCAGCAGCTTGAACGGGGCAGATACGCGGTATTTT. This gives the protein CASSLNGADTRYF.

A few counts support this clonotype. This chain uses TRBV7-2 with TRBJ2-1; 10 positions agree with TRBD2. The CDR3 is made up of 16 amino acids. Germline V gives CDR1 SGHTA, CDR2 FQGNSA. The junction had 4 bases not matched to a gene; V was cut back by 5 bases and J by 0 bases. CDR3 in DNA: TGTGCCAGCAGCATAACTAGCGGGACCTCCTACAATGAGCAGTTCTTC. It translates to CASSITSGTSYNEQFF. Drawing the rest from reference TRBV7-2 and TRBJ2-1, the complete variable domain is GAGVSQSPSNKVTEKGKDVELRCDPISGHTALYWYRQSLGQGLEFLIYFQGNSAPDKSGLPSDRFSAERTGGSVSTLTIQRTQQEDSAVYLCASSITSGTSYNEQFFGPGTRLTVL.

V usage is TRBV7-9 and J usage is TRBJ2-1, with 14 bases lining up with TRBD2. The CDR3 totals 19 residues. After removal of 5 bases from V and 0 bases from J, the junction contained 9 bases not matched to a gene. The germline V gene has CDR1 SEHNR and CDR2 FQNEAQ (reference sequence). This CDR3 reads CASSRGLAGAQSSYNEQFF. The DNA of the CDR3 is TGTGCCAGCAGCCGGGGACTAGCGGGGGCACAAAGCTCCTACAATGAGCAGTTCTTC.

This clonotype turned up a few times. The gene calls are TRBV7-2 and TRBJ1-4, with D perhaps TRBD1 (5 bases). The CDR3 is 13 residues long. V was cut by 5 bases and J by 10 bases, with 14 bases left in between. Germline V lookup: CDR1 SGHTA, CDR2 FQGNSA. The CDR3 DNA is TGTGCCAGCAGCCGCCTGGGGGGAGCAAAACTGTTTTTT. Translation gives CASSRLGGAKLFF.

The chain combines TRBV9 with TRBJ1-3, with TRBD1 as a possible D gene (5 bases). CDR3 length: 14 residues. The V gene's germline CDR1 is SGDLS and CDR2 YYNGEE. The germline V and J ends were trimmed by 0 bases and 4 bases, with 8 bases remaining between them. In DNA form, the CDR3 reads TGTGCCAGCAGCGTAGATGGGGCGGGAAACACCATATATTTT. Its protein product is CASSVDGAGNTIYF. Drawing the rest from reference TRBV9 and TRBJ1-3, the complete variable domain is DSGVTQTPKHLITATGQRVTLRCSPRSGDLSVYWYQQSLDQGLQFLIQYYNGEERAKGNILERFSAQQFPDLHSELNLSSLELGDSALYFCASSVDGAGNTIYFGEGSWLTVV.

As concerns this clonotype: A clone one base away is much larger, so this may be a read error. V and J are TRBV28 and TRBJ2-7; D gene uncertain. Germline assignment: CDR1 MDHEN and CDR2 SYDVKM. The length of the CDR3 is 12 residues. This chain's CDR3 is CASSLYAYERYF. The CDR3 nucleotides are TGTGCCAGCAGTTTGTATGCCTACGAGCGGTACTTC.

This clonotype has a handful of counts. V usage is TRBV6-1 and J usage is TRBJ1-4; D might be TRBD1 (5 bases). Per the germline V gene, CDR1 is MNHNS and CDR2 is SASEGT. The CDR3 consists of 15 residues. Trimming cost V 1 base and J 7 bases, with 13 bases left between them. The CDR3 bases are TGTGCCAGCAGTGAAGAGTGGGGTAGGGGTGAAAAACTGTTTTTT. Protein: CASSEEWGRGEKLFF.

Comments on this clonotype: This clone may be a read error of a much larger clone one base away. The CDR3, as DNA: TGCGCCAGCAGCCGACTAGAAGATATGCAGTATTTT. The encoded protein is CASSRLEDMQYF. The V call is TRBV4-1, the J call TRBJ2-3, with D possibly being TRBD2 (6 bases). Germline-derived CDR1 and CDR2 are MGHRA and YSYEKL. This CDR3 has 12 residues.

The table lists this clonotype with a few counts. One junction end does not reproduce the germline sequence, and a read error may be involved. The chain uses TRBV27 and TRBJ2-3; TRBD1 agrees at 7 bases. Germline assignment: CDR1 MNHEY and CDR2 SMNVEV (reference sequence). The CDR3 runs to 13 residues. CDR3 protein: CANSGRDSDTQYF. The CDR3 DNA reads as TGTGCCAACAGTGGAAGGGACAGTGATACGCAGTATTTT.

In this sample, this clonotype turned up a few times. The chain employs TRBV5-8 and TRBJ1-2, with D uncertain. The V gene's germline CDR1 is SGHTS and CDR2 YDEGEE. The CDR3 has 14 amino acids. V lost 1 base and J lost 4, with 11 bases in between. CDR3 sequence (DNA): TGTGCCAGCAGCTTGTTCTACTCGTTCTATGGCTACACCTTC. The encoded protein is CASSLFYSFYGYTF.

V and J are TRBV7-2 and TRBJ2-7; TRBD2 matches 10 bases. With V trimmed by 6 bases and J by 2 bases, 19 bases remained unmatched. Germline loops: CDR1 SGHTA, CDR2 FQGNSA. The CDR3 has 19 residues. The CDR3 region is CASRPNKGFVGLAAYEQYF. CDR3 nucleotides: TGTGCCAGCAGACCAAATAAGGGTTTTGTTGGACTAGCGGCCTACGAGCAGTACTTC.

The sample holds a few counts of this clonotype. V and J are TRBV29-1 and TRBJ1-2, with 8 bases identical to TRBD1. The CDR3 runs 17 residues. Germline V gene lookup returns CDR1 SQVTM and CDR2 ANQGSEA. Unmatched junction bases numbered 16, after V lost 7 bases and J lost 0 bases. The CDR3 loop is CSEPQAGSGQANYGYTF. CDR3 bases: TGCAGCGAGCCCCAGGCGGGTTCGGGACAGGCTAACTATGGCTACACCTTC.

With respect to this clonotype: Sequence at one end of the junction differs from germline and may be a read error. The CDR3 sequence is CASSDAGGSYSEQFF. The DNA for the CDR3 is TGTGCCAGCAGTGACGCAGGGGGCTCCTACAGTGAGCAGTTCTTC. The chain uses TRBV25-1 and TRBJ2-1; 8 bases fit TRBD1. The CDR3 length is 15 residues. Germline V gene data show CDR1 as MGHDK and CDR2 as SYGVNS.

Only a few counts were recorded for this clonotype. The CDR3 region has the DNA TGTGCCATCAGTGGGACAGGGTCTTCACCCCTCCACTTT. Protein sequence: CAISGTGSSPLHF. The chain combines TRBV10-3 with TRBJ1-6; 8 bases are a match to TRBD1. The CDR3 totals 13 residues. J gave up 9 bases and V 4 bases, and 2 bases lay outside the gene matches. Germline V gene data show CDR1 as ENHRY and CDR2 as SYGVKD.